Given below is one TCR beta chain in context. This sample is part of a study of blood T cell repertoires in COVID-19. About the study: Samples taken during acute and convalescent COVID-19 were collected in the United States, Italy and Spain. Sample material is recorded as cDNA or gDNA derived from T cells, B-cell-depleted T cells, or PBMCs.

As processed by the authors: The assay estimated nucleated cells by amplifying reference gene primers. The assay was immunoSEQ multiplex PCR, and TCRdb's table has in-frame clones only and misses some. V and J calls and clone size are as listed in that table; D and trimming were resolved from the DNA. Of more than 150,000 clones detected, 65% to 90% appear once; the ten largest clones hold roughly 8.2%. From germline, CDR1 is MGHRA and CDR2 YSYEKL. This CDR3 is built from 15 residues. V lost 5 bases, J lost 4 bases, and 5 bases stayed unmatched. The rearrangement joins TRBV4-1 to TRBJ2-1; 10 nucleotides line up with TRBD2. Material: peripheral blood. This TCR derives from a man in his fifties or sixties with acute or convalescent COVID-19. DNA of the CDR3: TGCGCCAGCAGCGAGGGACTAGCGTCTTACAATGAGCAGTTCTTC. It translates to CASSEGLASYNEQFF.